This T cell receptor beta chain was profiled in a study of cytomegalovirus exposure and HLA in healthy donors. Study-level findings and limits: The tendency of first-cohort TCR clusters to co-occur in the 90 to 150 validation repertoires was the finding of a later analysis. The classifier was said to identify cytomegalovirus status with high specificity and sensitivity. Listed as cytomegalovirus-associated were 170 or so TCR beta chains. Most TCRs appeared rarely, but some public TCRs recurred in many donors.

Only in-frame clones appear in the TCRdb table, and some are missing; sequencing was by immunoSEQ multiplex PCR. Here the sample spans some 240,000 clones, less than 85% being singletons. V lost 3 bases and J lost 2; bases outside the gene matches: 5. Germline-derived CDR1 and CDR2 are SNHLY and FYNNEI. This CDR3 region has 15 residues. A note on this clone: Its antigen is undetermined.

Material: PBMCs. The V and J genes are TRBV2 and TRBJ2-3; 7 bases agree with TRBD1. This clonotype was sampled from a woman aged 18-30 years in good health and CMV-seronegative. The CDR3 region has the DNA TGTGCCAGCAGTGACTACGGACAGGTCACAGATACGCAGTATTTT. It specifies CASSDYGQVTDTQYF.